The 30 T cell receptor beta chains reported below all come from one sample, sequenced in a study of blood T cell repertoires in COVID-19. The data were produced by immunoSEQ multiplex PCR, yet TCRdb's version contains in-frame clones alone and is incomplete. The sample lists about 180,000 clones, approximately 90% occurring once. The sample comprised peripheral blood. Source of these receptors: a woman in her fifties or sixties with acute or convalescent COVID-19.

V is TRBV6-4 and J is TRBJ1-6, with D perhaps matching TRBD1 (6 bases). This CDR3 is built from 13 residues. Between the trimmed V and J ends, which lost 3 bases and 6 bases, there was a span of 6 bases. Germline lookup yields CDR1 MRHNA and CDR2 SNTAGT. The CDR3 here is CASSEGANSPLHF. The CDR3 nucleotides read TGTGCCAGCAGTGAGGGGGCTAATTCACCCCTCCACTTT.

V usage is TRBV10-1 and J usage is TRBJ2-7, with TRBD1 matching over 8 bases. The CDR3 has 13 amino acids. The ends lost 2 bases at V and 5 bases at J; junction bases unmatched: 2. In germline, CDR1 is WNHNN, CDR2 SYGVQD (reference sequence). The CDR3 sequence: CASSEPGQDEQYF. CDR3 DNA: TGCGCCAGCAGTGAGCCGGGACAGGACGAGCAGTACTTC.

The chain couples TRBV24-1 to TRBJ2-2; the D is unclear. CDR1 is KGHDR, CDR2 SFDVKD, per germline. Trimming took 7 bases from V and 1 from J, leaving 9 bases between them. The CDR3 covers 14 residues. Written as DNA, the CDR3 is TGTGCCACCAGAGAAGCAAGGAACACCGGGGAGCTGTTTTTT. Translating gives CATREARNTGELFF.

The gene calls are TRBV5-1 and TRBJ2-7, with D unresolved. Germline CDR1 and CDR2: SGHRS and YFSETQ. The CDR3 is 14 residues long. V lost 0 bases and J 0 bases, leaving 7 bases between the germline ends. CDR3 sequence reads: CASSLVASSYEQYF. The CDR3 coding sequence is TGCGCCAGCAGCTTGGTCGCCAGCTCCTACGAGCAGTACTTC.

This sequence joins TRBV7-9 and TRBJ1-2; D is ambiguous. The V gene lost 3 bases and the J gene lost 6 bases, with 8 bases spanning the gap. The germline V gene encodes CDR1 SEHNR and CDR2 FQNEAQ (reference sequence). This CDR3 has 12 amino acids. The CDR3 loop is CASSFRYDGYTF. The CDR3 DNA follows: TGTGCCAGCAGCTTCCGCTACGATGGCTACACCTTC.

The rearrangement joins TRBV7-8 to TRBJ1-6, with 9 bases matching TRBD1. Trimming took 4 bases from V and 7 from J; bases not matched to a gene: 5. Germline CDR1 is SGHVS and CDR2 is FQNEAQ. This CDR3 is built from 15 residues. This CDR3 reads CASSSDRGKNSPLHF. As DNA, the CDR3 is TGTGCCAGCAGCTCAGACAGGGGGAAAAATTCACCCCTCCACTTT.

This rearrangement joins TRBV11-2 to TRBJ1-2, with D perhaps TRBD1 (5 bases). The CDR3 loop spans 14 amino acids. CDR1 SGHAT and CDR2 FQNNGV come from the germline V gene. The germline V and J ends were trimmed by 4 bases and 3 bases, with 12 bases remaining between them. CDR3 DNA sequence: TGTGCCAGCAGCTCTTGGGGGGGAGACTATGGCTACACCTTC. Protein sequence: CASSSWGGDYGYTF.

This clone appeared a single time. The chain has TRBV6-2 or TRBV6-3 and TRBJ2-7; the match to TRBD2 covers 9 bases. With V trimmed by 2 bases and J by 2 bases, 7 bases remained unmatched. Germline V gives CDR1 MNHEY, CDR2 SVGEGT. This CDR3 has 16 amino acids. The CDR3 region has the DNA TGTGCCAGCAGTTACCCCCTAGCGGGGACGACCTACGAGCAGTACTTC. Its protein is CASSYPLAGTTYEQYF.

The CDR3 loop reads CASLAGGSSYEQYF. The CDR3, as DNA: TGTGCCAGTTTAGCGGGAGGGTCATCCTACGAGCAGTACTTC. The chain uses TRBV10-3 and TRBJ2-7; 11 bases map to TRBD2. J gave up 1 base and V 10 bases, and 6 bases lay outside the gene matches. CDR1 ENHRY and CDR2 SYGVKD come from the germline V gene. The CDR3 loop spans 14 amino acids.

This chain uses TRBV6-5 with TRBJ1-1; D remains unclear. From germline, CDR1 is MNHEY and CDR2 SVGAGI. The CDR3 totals 13 residues. The V end lost 7 bases, the J end lost 2 bases, and 11 bases lay between the germline ends. This CDR3 reads CASTYSPNTEAFF. The CDR3 nucleotides are TGTGCCAGCACCTACAGCCCTAACACTGAAGCTTTCTTT.

For this clone: Other DNA sequences in the same sample also yield this CDR3. The V and J genes are TRBV9 and TRBJ1-4; 7 nucleotides line up with TRBD1. From germline, CDR1 is SGDLS and CDR2 YYNGEE. Losses at the gene ends were 0 bases for V and 7 bases for J; bases not matched to a gene: 3. This CDR3 comprises 14 residues. CDR3 protein: CASSVGGGGEKLFF. CDR3 DNA sequence: TGTGCCAGCAGCGTAGGAGGGGGCGGTGAAAAACTGTTTTTT.

V usage is TRBV3-1 (or the pseudogene TRBV3-2) and J usage is TRBJ2-5, with 9 bases matching TRBD1. Germline V gene lookup returns CDR1 LGHDT and CDR2 YNNKEL (reference sequence). The CDR3 has 15 amino acids. With 4 bases clipped from V and 5 bases from J, the junction kept 8 bases outside the gene matches. DNA of the CDR3: TGTGCCAGCAGCCTCCCGGGACAGGGAGAGGAGACCCAGTACTTC. It specifies CASSLPGQGEETQYF.

The chain links TRBV2 to TRBJ2-5, with D uncertain. Per the germline V gene, CDR1 is SNHLY and CDR2 is FYNNEI. The CDR3 has 14 amino acids. Trimming pared 0 bases from V and 5 bases from J, leaving 10 bases between. CDR3 sequence: CASSEAVPGETQYF. Written as DNA, the CDR3 is TGTGCCAGCAGTGAAGCCGTGCCCGGGGAGACCCAGTACTTC.

The chain couples TRBV7-2 to TRBJ2-7; TRBD2 might be the D (5 bases). Trimming shortened V by 1 base and J by 2 bases, and 18 bases separated the two germline ends. CDR1 and CDR2 from the germline V gene are SGHTA and FQGNSA. The CDR3 runs to 17 residues. The chain's CDR3 is CASSLGLAIGIPYEQYF. In nucleotides, the CDR3 is TGTGCCAGCAGCTTAGGCCTAGCCATCGGAATCCCCTACGAGCAGTACTTC.

The chain uses TRBV5-8 and TRBJ1-5; perhaps TRBD1 as D (5 bases). In germline, CDR1 is SGHTS, CDR2 YDEGEE. There are 17 residues in the CDR3. V lost 4 bases, J lost 0 bases, and 17 bases lay in between. The CDR3 sequence: CASSLRGMSYSNQPQHF. As DNA, the CDR3 is TGTGCCAGCAGCCTAAGGGGAATGTCATATAGCAATCAGCCCCAGCATTTT.

The V and J genes are TRBV12-5 and TRBJ2-1; D gene unclear. The V gene's germline CDR1 is LGHNT and CDR2 FRNRAP. V lost 9 bases and J 7 bases, leaving 13 bases between the germline ends. This CDR3 comprises 12 residues. CDR3 sequence: CASQKGRNEQFF. The CDR3 DNA follows: TGTGCTAGCCAAAAAGGCAGGAATGAGCAGTTCTTC.

As regards this clone: Other DNA sequences in the same sample also yield this CDR3. This sequence joins TRBV18 and TRBJ2-3; D is unresolved. Deletions cut 3 bases from V and 4 bases from J, with 5 bases between. The CDR3 totals 12 residues. CDR1 is KGHSH and CDR2 is LQKENI in the germline V gene. CDR3 region: CASSPSSDTQYF. For the CDR3, the DNA is TGTGCCAGCTCACCCAGTTCAGATACGCAGTATTTT.

The chain uses TRBV24-1 and TRBJ1-2; 7 positions agree with TRBD1. CDR3 length: 13 amino acids. V dropped 5 bases and J dropped 7; count of bases not matched to a gene: 6. CDR1 and CDR2 (germline): KGHDR, SFDVKD. The chain's CDR3 is CATSVEGASGYTF. The CDR3 DNA follows: TGTGCCACCAGTGTGGAGGGGGCCTCTGGCTACACCTTC.

This clone is a singleton in its sample. This chain links TRBV5-1 with TRBJ1-4, with D uncertain. The CDR3 has 15 amino acids. Germline CDR1 and CDR2: SGHRS and YFSETQ. Trimming took 3 bases from V and 8 from J, leaving 17 bases between them. The CDR3 region has the DNA TGCGCCAGCAGCTCACAGCCCGGGGTTTGGGAAAAACTGTTTTTT. This translates into CASSSQPGVWEKLFF.

This clone is a singleton in its sample. The chain uses TRBV27 and TRBJ1-6; 9 bases agree with TRBD1. Trimming cost V 4 bases and J 10 bases; bases outside gene matches: 5. The CDR3 covers 14 residues. Germline V gives CDR1 MNHEY, CDR2 SMNVEV (reference sequence). CDR3 sequence reads: CASSSTGGWSPLHF. The CDR3 nucleotides read TGTGCCAGCAGTTCGACAGGGGGATGGTCACCCCTCCACTTT.

This clone was observed a few times. This chain joins TRBV7-2 and TRBJ1-6; TRBD1 agrees at 8 bases. This CDR3 region has 15 residues. CDR1 is SGHTA and CDR2 is FQGNSA in the germline V gene. Trimming at V came to 0 bases and at J to 10 bases, leaving 5 bases not matched to a gene. CDR3 bases: TGTGCCAGCAGCTTAGCTCGGACAGGGCGATCACCCCTCCACTTT. This gives the protein CASSLARTGRSPLHF.

The rearrangement uses TRBV6-2 or TRBV6-3 and TRBJ1-2, with D uncertain. V lost 4 bases to trimming and J lost 1 base, with 13 bases between them. Germline V CDR1 and CDR2: MNHEY, SVGEGT. This CDR3 region has 15 residues. The chain's CDR3 is CASSLGGLDNYGYTF. The CDR3 DNA is TGTGCCAGCAGTTTAGGAGGGCTGGATAACTATGGCTACACCTTC.

The rearrangement uses TRBV30 and TRBJ1-1; 8 bases are a match to TRBD1. The CDR3 loop spans 14 amino acids. Germline CDR1 and CDR2: GTSNPN and SVGIG (reference sequence). V gave up 4 bases and J gave up 2 bases; unmatched junction bases: 6. CDR3 amino acids: CAWNPGQANTEAFF. CDR3 nucleotides: TGTGCCTGGAATCCGGGACAGGCAAACACTGAAGCTTTCTTT. Looking up the rest from reference TRBV30 and TRBJ1-1 gives the full variable domain: SQTIHQWPATLVQPVGSPLSLECTVEGTSNPNLYWYRQAAGRGLQLLFYSVGIGQISSEVPQNLSASRPQDRQFILSSKKLLLSDSGFYLCAWNPGQANTEAFFGQGTRLTVV.

The chain has TRBV19 and TRBJ1-1; possibly TRBD1 for D (6 bases). CDR1 and CDR2 (germline): LNHDA, SQIVND (reference sequence). The CDR3 runs to 14 residues. The V gene lost 8 bases and the J gene lost 1 base, with 14 bases spanning the gap. The chain's CDR3 is CASSYGQSNTEAFF. CDR3 coding DNA: TGTGCCAGTTCCTACGGACAGTCGAACACTGAAGCTTTCTTT.

The genes are TRBV6-6 and TRBJ1-5; maybe TRBD1 (6 bases). The length of the CDR3 is 14 residues. Germline V gives CDR1 MNHNY, CDR2 SVGAGI (reference sequence). V was trimmed by 5 bases and J by 3 bases, leaving 11 bases between them. The chain's CDR3 is CASSAGTLNQPQHF. In nucleotides, the CDR3 is TGTGCCAGCAGTGCCGGGACACTCAATCAGCCCCAGCATTTT.

The rearrangement uses TRBV19 and TRBJ2-2; D ambiguous. V was cut by 0 bases and J by 0 bases, with 5 bases left in between. From germline, CDR1 is LNHDA and CDR2 SQIVND (reference sequence). The CDR3 totals 15 residues. The CDR3 reads CASSIEHPNTGELFF. The DNA for the CDR3 is TGTGCCAGTAGTATAGAACACCCGAACACCGGGGAGCTGTTTTTT.

The chain recombines TRBV6-2 or TRBV6-3 with TRBJ2-4; 10 bases are shared with TRBD2. The V gene end was trimmed by 6 bases and the J gene end by 0 bases; junction bases not matched to a gene: 5. CDR3 length: 16 residues. Germline assignment: CDR1 MNHEY and CDR2 SVGEGT. The CDR3: CASSHGLAVAKNIQYF. CDR3 coding DNA: TGTGCCAGCAGCCATGGACTAGCGGTAGCCAAAAACATTCAGTACTTC.

The chain combines TRBV5-5 with TRBJ2-5; a possible D gene is TRBD2 (6 bases). Trimming took 0 bases from V and 4 from J, leaving 10 bases between them. From germline, CDR1 is SGHKS and CDR2 YYEKEE (reference sequence). The CDR3 has 14 residues. DNA for the CDR3: TGTGCCAGCAGCTTGGGGCAGGGAGGAGAGACCCAGTACTTC. Residues: CASSLGQGGETQYF.

The chain has TRBV30 and TRBJ1-2; D not resolved. The CDR3 is made up of 12 amino acids. V lost 2 bases to trimming and J lost 3 bases, with 7 bases between them. Germline values: CDR1 GTSNPN, CDR2 SVGIG (reference sequence). This chain's CDR3 is CAWSPLDYGYTF. For the CDR3, the DNA is TGTGCCTGGAGTCCCCTAGACTATGGCTACACCTTC.

The chain employs TRBV2 and TRBJ2-2; 9 nucleotides line up with TRBD1. The V gene's germline CDR1 is SNHLY and CDR2 FYNNEI. The trim removed 7 bases at V and 4 bases at J, leaving 7 bases unmatched. This CDR3 spans 15 amino acids. CDR3 region: CASNPGQGGTGELFF. The CDR3, as DNA: TGTGCCAGCAATCCGGGACAGGGAGGCACCGGGGAGCTGTTTTTT.